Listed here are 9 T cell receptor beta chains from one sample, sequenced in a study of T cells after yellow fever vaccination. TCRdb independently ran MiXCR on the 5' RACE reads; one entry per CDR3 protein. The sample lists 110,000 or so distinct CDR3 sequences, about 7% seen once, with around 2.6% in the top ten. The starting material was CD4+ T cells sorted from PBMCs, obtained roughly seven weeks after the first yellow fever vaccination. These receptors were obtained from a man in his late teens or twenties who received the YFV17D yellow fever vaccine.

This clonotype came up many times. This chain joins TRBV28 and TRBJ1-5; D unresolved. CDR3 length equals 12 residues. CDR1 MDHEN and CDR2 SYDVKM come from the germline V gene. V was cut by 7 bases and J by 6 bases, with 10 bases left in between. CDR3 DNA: TGTGCCAGCACTTCCGCGGGTCAGCCCCAGCATTTT. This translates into CASTSAGQPQHF.

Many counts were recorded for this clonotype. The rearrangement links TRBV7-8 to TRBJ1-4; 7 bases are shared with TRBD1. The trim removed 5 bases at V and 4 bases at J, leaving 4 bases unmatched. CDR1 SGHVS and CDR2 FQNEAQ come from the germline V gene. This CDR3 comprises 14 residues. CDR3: CASSRDRDNEKLFF. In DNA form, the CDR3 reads TGTGCCAGCAGCCGAGACAGGGATAATGAAAAACTGTTTTTT.

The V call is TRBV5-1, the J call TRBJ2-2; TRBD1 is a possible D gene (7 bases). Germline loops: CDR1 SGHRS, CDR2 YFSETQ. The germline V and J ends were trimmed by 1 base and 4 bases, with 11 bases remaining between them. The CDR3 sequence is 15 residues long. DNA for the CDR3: TGCGCCAGCAGCTTGCGCGGGGACAGCACCGGGGAGCTGTTTTTT. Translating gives CASSLRGDSTGELFF.

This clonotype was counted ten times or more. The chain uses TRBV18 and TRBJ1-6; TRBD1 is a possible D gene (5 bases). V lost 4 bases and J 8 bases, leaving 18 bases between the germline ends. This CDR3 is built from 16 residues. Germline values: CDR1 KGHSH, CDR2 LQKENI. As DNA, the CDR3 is TGTGCCAGCTCACGTGCGTTCCAAATAGGGGATTCACCCCTCCACTTT. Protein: CASSRAFQIGDSPLHF.

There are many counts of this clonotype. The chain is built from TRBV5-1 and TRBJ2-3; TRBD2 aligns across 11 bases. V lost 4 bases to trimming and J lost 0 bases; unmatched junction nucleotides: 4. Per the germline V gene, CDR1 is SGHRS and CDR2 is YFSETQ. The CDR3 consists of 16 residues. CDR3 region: CASSPGLAASTDTQYF. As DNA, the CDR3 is TGCGCCAGCAGCCCGGGACTAGCGGCTAGCACAGATACGCAGTATTTT.

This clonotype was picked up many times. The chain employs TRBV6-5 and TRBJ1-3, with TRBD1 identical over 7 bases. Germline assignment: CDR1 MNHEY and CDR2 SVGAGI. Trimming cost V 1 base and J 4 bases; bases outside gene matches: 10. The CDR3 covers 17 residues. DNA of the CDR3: TGTGCCAGCAGTTACTGGAGACAGGGTTTATTCGGAAACACCATATATTTT. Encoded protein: CASSYWRQGLFGNTIYF.

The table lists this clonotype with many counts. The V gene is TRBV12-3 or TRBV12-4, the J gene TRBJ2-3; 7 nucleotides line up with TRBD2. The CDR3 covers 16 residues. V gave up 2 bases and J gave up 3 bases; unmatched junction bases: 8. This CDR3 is CASSLSGGGLTDTQYF. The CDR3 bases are TGTGCCAGCAGTTTATCGGGCGGGGGACTTACAGATACGCAGTATTTT.

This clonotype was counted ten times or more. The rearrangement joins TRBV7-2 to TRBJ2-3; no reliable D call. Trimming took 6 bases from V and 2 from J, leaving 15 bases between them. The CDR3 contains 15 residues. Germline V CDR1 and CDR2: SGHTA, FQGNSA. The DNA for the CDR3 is TGTGCCAGCAGTTCCCAGGCGGCGGTCACAGATACGCAGTATTTT. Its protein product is CASSSQAAVTDTQYF.

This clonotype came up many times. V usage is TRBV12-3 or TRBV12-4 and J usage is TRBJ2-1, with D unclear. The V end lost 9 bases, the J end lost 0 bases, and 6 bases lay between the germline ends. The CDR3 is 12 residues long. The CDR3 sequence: CASRSSYNEQFF. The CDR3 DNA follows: TGTGCCAGTAGAAGCTCCTACAATGAGCAGTTCTTC.